This is a list of T cell receptor beta chains from one sample in a study of blood T cell repertoires in COVID-19. Measured with immunoSEQ multiplex PCR; TCRdb has only the in-frame clones, and not every one. The table lists approximately 250,000 clones, around four fifths of them singletons. The material sequenced was peripheral blood. The receptors come from a woman in her sixties or seventies with active or convalescent COVID-19. Each CDR3 is given with its conserved first and last residue. Each record gives: J gene, clone size, D gene, V gene, CDR3 protein, CDR3 DNA. A D gene is named only where the DNA matches it firmly. The listing skips clone size in some rows; elsewhere it reads once, few, many or a size class.

J: TRBJ1-1
size: .
D: .
V: TRBV6-1
CDR3: CASSESMNTEAFF
DNA: TGTGCCAGCAGTGAGTCCATGAACACTGAAGCTTTCTTT

J: TRBJ1-3
size: once
D: TRBD1
V: TRBV6-6
CDR3: CASSLLTGVGNTIYF
DNA: TGTGCCAGCAGCCTCTTGACAGGGGTTGGAAACACCATATATTTT

J: TRBJ1-5
size: .
D: TRBD1
V: TRBV6-6
CDR3: CASSYPDRVSNQPQHF
DNA: TGTGCCAGCAGTTACCCGGACAGGGTTAGCAATCAGCCCCAGCATTTT

J: TRBJ2-1
size: once
D: .
V: TRBV19
CDR3: CASSIDRQGPYNEQFF
DNA: TGTGCCAGTAGTATAGATCGGCAGGGGCCCTACAATGAGCAGTTCTTC

J: TRBJ1-4
size: .
D: .
V: TRBV12-3/TRBV12-4
CDR3: CASSLTGRKLFF
DNA: TGTGCCAGCAGTTTGACAGGAAGAAAACTGTTTTTT

J: TRBJ2-7
size: .
D: TRBD1
V: TRBV13
CDR3: CASSHGTGGIYEQYF
DNA: TGTGCCAGCAGCCACGGGACAGGGGGTATCTACGAGCAGTACTTC

J: TRBJ2-1
size: .
D: TRBD2
V: TRBV9
CDR3: CASSSSGGTSSYNEQFF
DNA: TGTGCCAGCAGCTCCTCCGGGGGGACTAGCTCCTACAATGAGCAGTTCTTC

J: TRBJ1-1
size: .
D: TRBD1
V: TRBV30
CDR3: CAWRGQGRTEAFF
DNA: TGTGCCTGGAGGGGACAGGGGCGAACTGAAGCTTTCTTT

J: TRBJ2-1
size: .
D: .
V: TRBV5-5
CDR3: CASSSAASSYNEQFF
DNA: TGTGCCAGCAGCTCGGCGGCGAGCTCCTACAATGAGCAGTTCTTC

J: TRBJ2-7
size: .
D: TRBD1
V: TRBV9
CDR3: CASSVSDRGGYEQYF
DNA: TGTGCCAGCAGCGTTTCGGACAGGGGGGGCTACGAGCAGTACTTC

J: TRBJ1-5
size: .
D: .
V: TRBV6-6
CDR3: CASSGIPGGPTQPQHF
DNA: TGTGCCAGCAGTGGAATCCCGGGAGGGCCTACCCAGCCCCAGCATTTT

J: TRBJ1-6
size: .
D: TRBD1
V: TRBV11-2
CDR3: CASSFGVQGNSPLHF
DNA: TGTGCCAGCAGCTTCGGGGTACAGGGGAATTCACCCCTCCACTTT

J: TRBJ2-7
size: .
D: .
V: TRBV29-1
CDR3: CSVWVSGRVSYEQYF
DNA: TGCAGCGTTTGGGTTAGCGGAAGGGTCTCCTACGAGCAGTACTTC

J: TRBJ2-7
size: .
D: .
V: TRBV2
CDR3: CASSEYGFAYF
DNA: TGTGCCAGCAGTGAATACGGGTTCGCGTACTTC

J: TRBJ2-3
size: .
D: TRBD2
V: TRBV12-3/TRBV12-4
CDR3: CASSLPGGDTQYF
DNA: TGTGCCAGCAGTTTACCCGGGGGGGATACGCAGTATTTT

J: TRBJ1-2
size: .
D: TRBD1
V: TRBV5-1
CDR3: CASSVDRDYGYTF
DNA: TGCGCCAGCAGCGTGGACAGGGACTATGGCTACACCTTC

J: TRBJ2-1
size: .
D: TRBD2
V: TRBV6-6
CDR3: CASSYSERGDYNEQFF
DNA: TGTGCCAGCAGTTACTCGGAGCGGGGGGACTACAATGAGCAGTTCTTC

J: TRBJ2-7
size: .
D: TRBD1
V: TRBV11-3
CDR3: CASSWGQGYMYEQYF
DNA: TGTGCCAGCAGCTGGGGACAGGGCTATATGTACGAGCAGTACTTC

J: TRBJ1-2
size: .
D: .
V: TRBV19
CDR3: CASSPTPQGTHGYTF
DNA: TGTGCCAGTAGTCCCACCCCACAGGGCACGCATGGCTACACCTTC

J: TRBJ1-6
size: .
D: TRBD1
V: TRBV18
CDR3: CASSLDRGWGSPLHF
DNA: TGTGCCAGCTCACTCGACAGGGGTTGGGGTTCACCCCTCCACTTT

J: TRBJ2-3
size: once
D: TRBD2
V: TRBV3-1/TRBV3-2
CDR3: CASSQEVPAGGTTDTQYF
DNA: TGTGCCAGCAGCCAAGAGGTTCCAGCGGGAGGGACCACAGATACGCAGTATTTT

J: TRBJ2-2
size: .
D: TRBD2
V: TRBV6-1
CDR3: CASSDQGLAANTGELFF
DNA: TGTGCCAGCAGTGACCAGGGACTAGCGGCGAACACCGGGGAGCTGTTTTTT

J: TRBJ1-1
size: once
D: .
V: TRBV10-3
CDR3: CAISERQGAFTEAFF
DNA: TGTGCCATCAGTGAACGTCAGGGTGCTTTCACTGAAGCTTTCTTT

J: TRBJ2-7
size: few
D: TRBD2
V: TRBV5-6
CDR3: CASSFEGGYEQYF
DNA: TGTGCCAGCAGCTTTGAGGGAGGGTACGAGCAGTACTTC

J: TRBJ1-5
size: .
D: .
V: TRBV30
CDR3: CAWSKDKLSNQPQHF
DNA: TGTGCCTGGAGTAAGGACAAGTTAAGCAATCAGCCCCAGCATTTT

J: TRBJ1-5
size: .
D: .
V: TRBV19
CDR3: CASSQQGTGQPQHF
DNA: TGTGCCAGTAGTCAACAGGGAACGGGTCAGCCCCAGCATTTT

J: TRBJ2-3
size: .
D: .
V: TRBV7-9
CDR3: CASSPLSSTDTQYF
DNA: TGTGCCAGCAGCCCCCTCTCTAGCACAGATACGCAGTATTTT

J: TRBJ2-6
size: .
D: TRBD2
V: TRBV7-2
CDR3: CASSLLAGATGANVLTF
DNA: TGTGCCAGCAGCTTACTAGCGGGAGCTACTGGGGCCAACGTCCTGACTTTC

J: TRBJ2-3
size: .
D: TRBD2
V: TRBV4-1
CDR3: CASSQLAGGPTDTQYF
DNA: TGCGCCAGCAGCCAGCTAGCGGGAGGCCCCACAGATACGCAGTATTTT

J: TRBJ1-4
size: .
D: TRBD1
V: TRBV27
CDR3: CASSLDRGFGKLFF
DNA: TGTGCCAGCAGTCTGGACAGGGGGTTTGGAAAACTGTTTTTT

J: TRBJ2-5
size: once
D: TRBD2
V: TRBV7-2
CDR3: CASSLWVAGEETQYF
DNA: TGTGCCAGCAGCTTATGGGTAGCGGGAGAGGAGACCCAGTACTTC

J: TRBJ2-7
size: .
D: TRBD2
V: TRBV10-1
CDR3: CASLSGRFRYEQYF
DNA: TGCGCCAGTCTGAGCGGGAGGTTTCGCTACGAGCAGTACTTC

J: TRBJ2-1
size: .
D: TRBD2
V: TRBV5-4
CDR3: CASSHQAGSSNEQFF
DNA: TGTGCCAGCAGCCACCAAGCGGGATCTTCGAATGAGCAGTTCTTC

J: TRBJ2-2
size: .
D: .
V: TRBV6-5
CDR3: CASSPGHTTGELFF
DNA: TGTGCCAGCAGCCCGGGACATACTACCGGGGAGCTGTTTTTT

J: TRBJ1-4
size: once
D: TRBD1
V: TRBV28
CDR3: CASSRQGAANEKLFF
DNA: TGTGCCAGCAGCCGCCAGGGGGCAGCTAATGAAAAACTGTTTTTT

J: TRBJ1-1
size: .
D: .
V: TRBV6-5
CDR3: CASITDRTNTEAFF
DNA: TGTGCCAGCATAACGGACAGAACAAACACTGAAGCTTTCTTT

J: TRBJ1-5
size: .
D: TRBD1
V: TRBV7-2
CDR3: CASSRTGDDQPQHF
DNA: TGTGCCAGCAGCCGGACAGGGGACGACCAGCCCCAGCATTTT

J: TRBJ2-1
size: .
D: TRBD2
V: TRBV15
CDR3: CATSRGEAGDNEQFF
DNA: TGTGCCACCAGCAGAGGGGAAGCGGGAGACAATGAGCAGTTCTTC

J: TRBJ2-2
size: .
D: TRBD2
V: TRBV15
CDR3: CATSNGLAGAGELFF
DNA: TGTGCCACCAGCAATGGACTAGCGGGAGCCGGGGAGCTGTTTTTT

J: TRBJ2-1
size: .
D: .
V: TRBV2
CDR3: CASRDGRSYNEQFF
DNA: TGTGCCAGCAGGGACGGGAGATCCTACAATGAGCAGTTCTTC

J: TRBJ2-2
size: .
D: .
V: TRBV3-1/TRBV3-2
CDR3: CASSQTLDLHTGELFF
DNA: TGTGCCAGCAGCCAGACTTTGGACTTACACACCGGGGAGCTGTTTTTT

J: TRBJ1-1
size: .
D: .
V: TRBV5-1
CDR3: CASSLSPAGNTEAFF
DNA: TGCGCCAGCAGCTTGAGTCCGGCGGGGAACACTGAAGCTTTCTTT

J: TRBJ2-7
size: .
D: TRBD2
V: TRBV11-3
CDR3: CASSLVSQFWTSGSSEQYF
DNA: TGTGCCAGCAGCTTAGTTTCCCAATTTTGGACTAGCGGGAGTTCCGAGCAGTACTTC

J: TRBJ2-5
size: .
D: .
V: TRBV27
CDR3: CASSRAGVGETQYF
DNA: TGTGCCAGCAGCCGGGCAGGGGTCGGAGAGACCCAGTACTTC

J: TRBJ2-5
size: .
D: TRBD2
V: TRBV6-6
CDR3: CASSLLAGVAETQYF
DNA: TGTGCCAGCAGTTTGCTAGCGGGAGTTGCAGAGACCCAGTACTTC

J: TRBJ1-1
size: .
D: .
V: TRBV7-9
CDR3: CASSLGPTGEAFF
DNA: TGTGCCAGCAGCTTAGGACCGACAGGTGAGGCTTTCTTT

J: TRBJ1-1
size: .
D: .
V: TRBV28
CDR3: CASSNLRVFEAFF
DNA: TGTGCCAGCAGCAATCTTCGGGTCTTTGAAGCTTTCTTT

J: TRBJ2-5
size: .
D: TRBD2
V: TRBV12-3/TRBV12-4
CDR3: CASSFAGEETQYF
DNA: TGTGCCAGCAGTTTTGCGGGGGAGGAGACCCAGTACTTC

J: TRBJ1-2
size: .
D: .
V: TRBV18
CDR3: CASSPRGGGYGYTF
DNA: TGTGCCAGCTCACCAAGGGGTGGTGGCTATGGCTACACCTTC

J: TRBJ2-3
size: .
D: TRBD2
V: TRBV5-6
CDR3: CASSLSGGGTDTQYF
DNA: TGTGCCAGCAGTTTAAGCGGGGGGGGCACAGATACGCAGTATTTT

J: TRBJ1-1
size: few
D: .
V: TRBV19
CDR3: CAIGTPTEAFF
DNA: TGTGCCATTGGGACTCCCACTGAAGCTTTCTTT